What follows is one T cell receptor (beta chain) and its context. Antigen: not known. This sample was taken from a study of CD8 T cells in Susac syndrome. Study-wide background: Patients with Susac syndrome were therapy-naive, taking corticosteroids, with some also receiving intravenous immunoglobulin, or taking intravenous immunoglobulin alone at the time their blood was drawn. Study results and limitations: As the study acknowledged, the number of individuals who were part of its TCR sequencing and HLA analysis was relatively small.

Reverse transcription of roughly 0.45 to 1 ug RNA used random hexamers. Amplification of TCR beta CDR3 spanned 54 Vbeta and 13 Jbeta via immunoSEQ multiplex PCR. One entry per CDR3 protein results from TCRdb running MiXCR on the immunoSEQ multiplex PCR reads. The sample consists of approximately 150,000 distinct CDR3 sequences, approximately 96% of them appearing once. The TEMRA cells underwent FACS enrichment, while the CD8+ and CD4+ T cells underwent negative isolation. J lost 6 bases, V lost 3 bases, and 4 bases had no gene match. Germline CDR1 is DFQATT and CDR2 is SNEGSKA (reference sequence). The CDR3 consists of 13 residues.

The source is a human donor with Susac syndrome. What was sequenced was CD4+ T cells from PBMCs. The rearrangement links TRBV20-1 to TRBJ2-3, with 9 nucleotides matching TRBD2. CDR3 sequence reads: CSARLAGGDTQYF. CDR3 in DNA: TGCAGTGCTAGGTTGGCGGGGGGGGATACGCAGTATTTT.